The present T cell receptor (beta chain) was sequenced within a study of blood T cell repertoires in COVID-19. Study-wide background: The United States, Italy and Spain supplied acute and convalescent COVID-19 samples. PBMCs, B-cell-depleted T cells, or T cells were the source of the cDNA or gDNA that made up the material.

Germline V CDR1 and CDR2: LNHDA, SQIVND (reference sequence). This CDR3 contains 11 residues. V gave up 11 bases and J gave up 12 bases, with 16 bases separating them. As handled by the study authors: Nucleated cell counts were estimated from reference gene primer amplification. Profiling relied on immunoSEQ multiplex PCR, and the TCRdb table lists in-frame clones only, not all of them. Clonal size and the V and J genes are those of that table, whereas D and trimming came from the DNA. The sample holds 150,000 to 200,000 clones, approximately 86% seen once. J is TRBJ1-4 and V is TRBV19, with D uncertain. The TCR was taken from a man between 65 and 79 years old with active or convalescent COVID-19. The sequenced material came from peripheral blood. The CDR3: CAAGYMNELFF. The CDR3 DNA sequence: TGTGCCGCCGGGTATATGAATGAACTGTTTTTT.